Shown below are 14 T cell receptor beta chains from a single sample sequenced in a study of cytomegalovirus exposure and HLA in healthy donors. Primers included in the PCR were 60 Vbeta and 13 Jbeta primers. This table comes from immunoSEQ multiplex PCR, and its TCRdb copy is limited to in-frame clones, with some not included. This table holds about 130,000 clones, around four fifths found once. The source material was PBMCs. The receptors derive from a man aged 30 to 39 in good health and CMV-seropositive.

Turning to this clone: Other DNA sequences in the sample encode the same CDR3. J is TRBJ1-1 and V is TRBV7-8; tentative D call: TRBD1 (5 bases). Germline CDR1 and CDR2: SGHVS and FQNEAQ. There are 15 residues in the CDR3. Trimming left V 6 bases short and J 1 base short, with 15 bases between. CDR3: CASSSRTGTNTEAFF. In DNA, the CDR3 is TGTGCCAGCAGTTCACGCACAGGCACGAACACTGAAGCTTTCTTT.

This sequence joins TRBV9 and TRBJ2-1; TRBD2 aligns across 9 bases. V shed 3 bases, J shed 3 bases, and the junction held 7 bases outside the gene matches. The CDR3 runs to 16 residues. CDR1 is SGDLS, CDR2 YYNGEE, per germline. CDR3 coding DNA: TGTGCCAGCAGCGGTAGCGGGAGTGGGCTCTACAATGAGCAGTTCTTC. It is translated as CASSGSGSGLYNEQFF.

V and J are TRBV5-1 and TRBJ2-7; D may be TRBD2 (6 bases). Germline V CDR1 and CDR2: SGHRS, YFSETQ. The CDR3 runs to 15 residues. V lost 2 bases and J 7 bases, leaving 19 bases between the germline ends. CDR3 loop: CASSLTGTYSGEQYF. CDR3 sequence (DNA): TGCGCCAGCAGCTTAACCGGGACCTACAGCGGGGAGCAGTACTTC.

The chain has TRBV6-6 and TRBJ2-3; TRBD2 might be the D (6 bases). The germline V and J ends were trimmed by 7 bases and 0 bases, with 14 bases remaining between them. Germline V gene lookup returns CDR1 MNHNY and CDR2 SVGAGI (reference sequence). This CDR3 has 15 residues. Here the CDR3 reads CASTLGGGSTDTQYF. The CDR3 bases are TGTGCCAGCACCCTGGGGGGTGGTAGCACAGATACGCAGTATTTT.

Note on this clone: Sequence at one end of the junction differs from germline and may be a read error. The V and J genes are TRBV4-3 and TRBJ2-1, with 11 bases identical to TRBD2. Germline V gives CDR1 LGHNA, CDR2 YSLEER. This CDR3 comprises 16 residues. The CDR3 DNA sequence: TGCGCCAGCAGCCAAGATGGCCCAACTAGCGGGAGTGGCCTTATCTTC. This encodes CASSQDGPTSGSGLIF.

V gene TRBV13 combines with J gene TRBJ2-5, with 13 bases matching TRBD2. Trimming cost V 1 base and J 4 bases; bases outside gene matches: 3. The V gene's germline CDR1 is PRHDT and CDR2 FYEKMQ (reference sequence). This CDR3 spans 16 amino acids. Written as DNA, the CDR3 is TGTGCCAGCAGCTTAGCGAGGACTAGCGGGGGAGAGACCCAGTACTTC. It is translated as CASSLARTSGGETQYF.

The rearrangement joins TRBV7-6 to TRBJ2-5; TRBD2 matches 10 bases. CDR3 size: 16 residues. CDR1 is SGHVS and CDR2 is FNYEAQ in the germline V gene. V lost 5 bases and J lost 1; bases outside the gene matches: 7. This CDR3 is CASSRSSSGSQETQYF. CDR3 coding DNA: TGTGCCAGCAGCAGAAGCTCTAGCGGGAGCCAAGAGACCCAGTACTTC.

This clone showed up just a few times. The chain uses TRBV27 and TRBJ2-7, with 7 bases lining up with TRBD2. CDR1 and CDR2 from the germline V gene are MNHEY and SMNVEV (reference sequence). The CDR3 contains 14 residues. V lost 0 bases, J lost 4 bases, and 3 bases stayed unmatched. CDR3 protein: CASSLSIGGYEQYF. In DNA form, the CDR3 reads TGTGCCAGCAGTTTATCGATCGGGGGGTACGAGCAGTACTTC.

The chain's CDR3 is CASSRSGTDTQYF. The CDR3 nucleotides are TGCGCCAGCAGCCGGAGCGGCACAGATACGCAGTATTTT. The rearrangement uses TRBV4-1 and TRBJ2-3, with D unclear. From germline, CDR1 is MGHRA and CDR2 YSYEKL. The V end lost 4 bases, the J end lost 1 base, and 6 bases lay between the germline ends. The CDR3 spans 13 residues.

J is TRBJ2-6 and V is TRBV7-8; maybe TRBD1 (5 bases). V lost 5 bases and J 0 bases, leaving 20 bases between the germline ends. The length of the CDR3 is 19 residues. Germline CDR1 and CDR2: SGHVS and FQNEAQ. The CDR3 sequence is CASSPRQGRYLSGANVLTF. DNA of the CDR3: TGTGCCAGCAGCCCCCGTCAGGGTCGCTACCTCTCTGGGGCCAACGTCCTGACTTTC.

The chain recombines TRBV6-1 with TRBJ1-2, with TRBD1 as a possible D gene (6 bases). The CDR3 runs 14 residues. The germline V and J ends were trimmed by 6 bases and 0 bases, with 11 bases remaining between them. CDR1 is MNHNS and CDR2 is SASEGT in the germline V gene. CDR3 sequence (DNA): TGTGCCAGCAGCTCCGGACAGACTAACTATGGCTACACCTTC. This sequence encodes CASSSGQTNYGYTF.

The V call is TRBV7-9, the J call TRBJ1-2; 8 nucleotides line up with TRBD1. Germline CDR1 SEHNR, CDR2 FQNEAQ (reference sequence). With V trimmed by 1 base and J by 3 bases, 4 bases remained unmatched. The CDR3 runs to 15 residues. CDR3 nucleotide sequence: TGTGCCAGCAGCTTAGAGGCAGGGGGCGACTATGGCTACACCTTC. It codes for CASSLEAGGDYGYTF. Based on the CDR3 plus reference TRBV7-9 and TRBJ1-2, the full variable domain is DTGVSQNPRHKITKRGQNVTFRCDPISEHNRLYWYRQTLGQGPEFLTYFQNEAQLEKSRLLSDRFSAERPKGSFSTLEIQRTEQGDSAMYLCASSLEAGGDYGYTFGSGTRLTVV.

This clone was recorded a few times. CDR3 sequence reads: CASSQAGQGSGEQYF. The CDR3 coding sequence is TGTGCCAGCAGCCAAGCTGGACAGGGATCGGGGGAGCAGTACTTC. The V and J genes are TRBV4-2 and TRBJ2-7; 8 bases are shared with TRBD1. The CDR3 contains 15 residues. Germline V gene data show CDR1 as LGHNA and CDR2 as YNFKEQ. The J segment lost 7 bases and the V segment lost 1 base, leaving 9 bases of the junction unmatched.

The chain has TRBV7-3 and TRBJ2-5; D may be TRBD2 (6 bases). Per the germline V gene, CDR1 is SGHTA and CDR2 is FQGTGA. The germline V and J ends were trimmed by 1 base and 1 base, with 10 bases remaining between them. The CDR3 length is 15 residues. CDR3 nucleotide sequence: TGTGCCAGCAGCTTAAACGGCGGGGCCCAAGAGACCCAGTACTTC. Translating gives CASSLNGGAQETQYF.